The 17 T cell receptor beta chains below all came from one sample that was sequenced in a study of CD8+ T cells in alopecia areata. Following RNA extraction, reverse transcription yielded cDNA that acted as the sequencing template. Libraries were prepared by immunoSEQ multiplex PCR; TCRdb keeps only in-frame clonotypes and omits some of them. The table includes more than 150,000 clones, 45% to 60% detected once. Treatment described: oral pan-JAK inhibitor, 5-10 mg twice daily. Sequenced here: CD8+ T cells sorted from blood, sampled around week 54, from a patient treated with tofacitinib. All receptors derive from a human donor with alopecia areata.

V gene TRBV29-1 combines with J gene TRBJ2-7, with D possibly TRBD2 on 6 matching bases. Germline V gene sequence: CDR1 SQVTM, CDR2 ANQGSEA. Trimming pared 4 bases from V and 3 bases from J, leaving 13 bases between. The CDR3 is made up of 13 amino acids. This chain's CDR3 is CSVVGGIYYEQYF. CDR3 coding DNA: TGCAGCGTTGTGGGGGGAATCTACTACGAGCAGTACTTC.

This chain uses TRBV30 with TRBJ2-2, with 7 bases that match TRBD1. Germline V gene sequence: CDR1 GTSNPN, CDR2 SVGIG (reference sequence). The CDR3 covers 17 residues. After removal of 2 bases from V and 0 bases from J, the junction contained 9 bases not matched to a gene. Here the CDR3 reads CAWSKGRGFANTGELFF. DNA for the CDR3: TGTGCCTGGAGTAAAGGCAGGGGGTTCGCGAACACCGGGGAGCTGTTTTTT.

The V and J genes are TRBV25-1 and TRBJ1-1, with 7 bases fitting TRBD1. This CDR3 spans 12 amino acids. Germline CDR1 and CDR2: MGHDK and SYGVNS. The junction had 6 bases not matched to a gene; V was cut back by 3 bases and J by 11 bases. The CDR3 bases are TGTGCCAGCAGTGACCAACGCAGGGGGGCTTTCTTT. The encoded protein is CASSDQRRGAFF. Full variable domain (outside the CDR3, taken from reference TRBV25-1 and TRBJ1-1): EADIYQTPRYLVIGTGKKITLECSQTMGHDKMYWYQQDPGMELHLIHYSYGVNSTEKGDLSSESTVSRIRTEHFPLTLESARPSHTSQYLCASSDQRRGAFFGQGTRLTVV.

This chain links TRBV19 with TRBJ1-4, with no clear D. The V end lost 3 bases, the J end lost 0 bases, and 11 bases lay between the germline ends. This CDR3 is built from 16 residues. Germline assignment: CDR1 LNHDA and CDR2 SQIVND (reference sequence). The CDR3 is CASSIMRPATNEKLFF. The CDR3 region has the DNA TGTGCCAGTAGTATCATGCGGCCTGCAACTAATGAAAAACTGTTTTTT.

The genes are TRBV4-1 and TRBJ1-1; unclear D gene. This CDR3 has 15 residues. Germline CDR1 is MGHRA and CDR2 is YSYEKL. V was cut by 1 base and J by 1 base, with 10 bases left in between. Written as DNA, the CDR3 is TGCGCCAGCAGCCAAGCCCTTCGTTGGAACACTGAAGCTTTCTTT. As protein: CASSQALRWNTEAFF.

V and J are TRBV27 and TRBJ2-1; 9 positions match TRBD1. CDR3 length: 14 amino acids. The V segment lost 6 bases and the J segment 9 bases; nucleotides outside the gene matches: 9. Germline V CDR1 and CDR2: MNHEY, SMNVEV (reference sequence). CDR3 amino acids: CASSPWTGEVEQFF. Here the CDR3 DNA reads TGTGCCAGCAGCCCCTGGACAGGGGAGGTTGAGCAGTTCTTC.

The rearrangement joins TRBV7-6 to TRBJ2-5, with D uncertain. Germline lookup yields CDR1 SGHVS and CDR2 FNYEAQ. The CDR3 extends over 16 amino acids. Trimming cost V 1 base and J 5 bases, with 17 bases left between them. CDR3 bases: TGTGCCAGCAGCTTAGGGTCGCTAGAGGCGTGGGAGACCCAGTACTTC. Translated: CASSLGSLEAWETQYF.

The V call is TRBV29-1, the J call TRBJ2-7; either TRBD1 or TRBD2 may fit D (5 bases each). Trimming left V 5 bases short and J 5 bases short, with 13 bases between. This CDR3 is 12 amino acids long. The germline CDR1 and CDR2 sequences are SQVTM and ANQGSEA. The CDR3 protein is CSVSGGPDEQYF. The CDR3 DNA reads as TGCAGCGTTTCTGGGGGACCCGACGAGCAGTACTTC.

This clone was detected only a few times. V and J are TRBV15 and TRBJ2-1, with D possibly being TRBD1 (6 bases). Trimming cost V 5 bases and J 6 bases, with 11 bases left between them. Germline values: CDR1 LNHNV, CDR2 YYDKDF (reference sequence). CDR3 length: 13 residues. CDR3 sequence reads: CATSPKTGNEQFF. Written as DNA, the CDR3 is TGTGCCACCAGCCCAAAGACAGGCAATGAGCAGTTCTTC.

The genes are TRBV7-2 and TRBJ2-7, with D perhaps TRBD2 (5 bases). The length of the CDR3 is 13 residues. Trimming shortened V by 5 bases and J by 1 base, and 9 bases separated the two germline ends. CDR1 SGHTA and CDR2 FQGNSA come from the germline V gene. The CDR3 DNA is TGTGCCAGCAGCCGGGGTCTTTCCTACGAGCAGTACTTC. Its translation is CASSRGLSYEQYF.

This clone was counted between two and nine times. The rearrangement joins TRBV7-2 to TRBJ2-6, with 8 positions matching TRBD1. CDR3 length equals 17 residues. V trimming: 5 bases; J trimming: 0 bases; junction bases outside the gene matches: 6. Germline loops: CDR1 SGHTA, CDR2 FQGNSA. CDR3 bases: TGTGCCAGCAGCCCACGGGACAGGAACTCTGGGGCCAACGTCCTGACTTTC. Translation: CASSPRDRNSGANVLTF.

This sequence joins TRBV30 and TRBJ1-5; D not resolved. This CDR3 contains 14 residues. V was shortened by 2 bases and J by 3 bases, with 11 bases between the two germline ends. The germline CDR1 and CDR2 sequences are GTSNPN and SVGIG (reference sequence). Here the CDR3 reads CAWSSHGTNQPQHF. For the CDR3, the DNA is TGTGCCTGGAGTTCCCACGGTACCAATCAGCCCCAGCATTTT. The complete variable domain, with remaining parts taken from reference TRBV30 and TRBJ1-5, reads SQTIHQWPATLVQPVGSPLSLECTVEGTSNPNLYWYRQAAGRGLQLLFYSVGIGQISSEVPQNLSASRPQDRQFILSSKKLLLSDSGFYLCAWSSHGTNQPQHFGDGTRLSIL.

The chain uses TRBV23-1 and TRBJ1-2; D ambiguous. TRBV23-1 is an ORF, and what it does is uncertain. V lost 0 bases to trimming and J lost 6 bases, with 14 bases between them. The CDR3 sequence is 15 residues long. The CDR3 reads CASSQSRGFGDGYTF. The CDR3 nucleotides are TGCGCCAGCAGTCAATCGAGAGGGTTTGGTGATGGCTACACCTTC.

The sample holds many counts of this clone. The chain recombines TRBV18 with TRBJ1-5, with 9 bases lining up with TRBD1. This CDR3 has 15 residues. J was trimmed by 11 bases and V by 3 bases; bases with no gene match: 11. Germline V gene lookup returns CDR1 KGHSH and CDR2 LQKENI. CDR3 in amino acids: CASSPTGGSLMAQHF. CDR3 coding DNA: TGTGCCAGCTCACCGACAGGGGGGTCCCTAATGGCCCAGCATTTT. Based on the CDR3 plus reference TRBV18 and TRBJ1-5, the full variable domain is NAGVMQNPRHLVRRRGQEARLRCSPMKGHSHVYWYRQLPEEGLKFMVYLQKENIIDESGMPKERFSAEFPKEGPSILRIQQVVRGDSAAYFCASSPTGGSLMAQHFGDGTRLSIL.

The rearrangement uses TRBV2 and TRBJ1-1; D uncertain. The CDR3 runs 15 residues. CDR1 and CDR2 (germline): SNHLY, FYNNEI. V lost 3 bases to trimming and J lost 0 bases, with 11 bases between them. This CDR3 is CASSDWSGMNTEAFF. CDR3 in DNA: TGTGCCAGCAGTGATTGGTCCGGGATGAACACTGAAGCTTTCTTT.

The chain carries TRBV7-6 and TRBJ2-5, with TRBD2 matching over 14 bases. J lost 2 bases, V lost 5 bases, and 7 bases had no gene match. The germline CDR1 and CDR2 sequences are SGHVS and FNYEAQ. This CDR3 has 17 amino acids. As DNA, the CDR3 is TGTGCCAGCAGCGTAGGAGGACTAGCGGGGGGACAAGAGACCCAGTACTTC. Its protein product is CASSVGGLAGGQETQYF.

The chain has TRBV6-5 and TRBJ2-7; 13 nucleotides agree with TRBD2. CDR1 and CDR2 (germline): MNHEY, SVGAGI. The CDR3 contains 15 residues. V dropped 2 bases and J dropped 4; count of bases not matched to a gene: 2. This CDR3 reads CASSYGTSGEYEQYF. The CDR3 region has the DNA TGTGCCAGCAGTTACGGGACTAGCGGGGAGTACGAGCAGTACTTC.